Sequencing of this T cell receptor beta chain was carried out in a study of sequential checkpoint blockade in melanoma. Study in general: Patients were randomized 1:1 to nivolumab-then-ipilimumab or ipilimumab-then-nivolumab first-line.

Trimming pared 1 base from V and 4 bases from J, leaving 8 bases between. CDR1 is MNHEY and CDR2 is SMNVEV in the germline V gene (reference sequence). The CDR3 contains 13 residues. Stated treatment: randomized to nivolumab then ipilimumab (arm A) or the reverse (arm B). No patient had prior DNA-damaging chemotherapy. Sorted cells were live CD3+CD8+, lacking CD19 and CD56, from PBMCs. The table came from immunoSEQ multiplex PCR; TCRdb's copy has only in-frame clones and leaves some out. The sample records 15,000 to 20,000 clones, 72% being singletons. The clonotype comes from a human donor with melanoma. The specimen was CD8+ T cells sorted from blood (inferred from file names), collected from a patient given nivolumab and ipilimumab in sequence. The chain joins TRBV27 to TRBJ2-7, with D perhaps matching TRBD1 (6 bases). The CDR3 protein is CASSLLGGYEQYF. CDR3 coding DNA: TGTGCCAGCAGTTTATTAGGGGGATACGAGCAGTACTTC.